The 16 T cell receptor beta chains in this list originate from one sample, sequenced in a study of beta chain features in type 1 diabetes. The entirety of the isolated RNA underwent reverse transcription, so expressed TCRB transcripts were sequenced. Measured with immunoSEQ multiplex PCR; TCRdb has only the in-frame clones, and not every one. The sample lists 850,000 to 900,000 clones, about 17% occurring once. The source material was naive CD4+ T cells from blood. The receptors here all came from a woman aged 18-29 years in good health.

In this sample, this clone turned up a few times. This chain connects TRBV7-8 to TRBJ1-5; 11 bases line up with TRBD1. The V gene end was trimmed by 4 bases and the J gene end by 5 bases; junction bases not matched to a gene: 7. The length of the CDR3 is 16 residues. Germline V gives CDR1 SGHVS, CDR2 FQNEAQ. CDR3 DNA sequence: TGTGCCAGCAGCTGGACAGGGGGCATCGGGTATCAGCCCCAGCATTTT. Translation gives CASSWTGGIGYQPQHF. The whole variable domain, filled in from reference TRBV7-8 and TRBJ1-5, reads GAGVSQSPRYKVAKRGQDVALRCDPISGHVSLFWYQQALGQGPEFLTYFQNEAQLDKSGLPSDRFFAERPEGSVSTLKIQRTQQEDSAVYLCASSWTGGIGYQPQHFGDGTRLSIL.

The chain is built from TRBV5-4 and TRBJ1-6, with D possibly TRBD1 on 6 matching bases. CDR1 SGHNT and CDR2 YYREEE come from the germline V gene (reference sequence). The CDR3 sequence is 15 residues long. V dropped 4 bases and J dropped 10 bases, with 18 bases sitting between them. CDR3 residues: CASSGRTGTGSPLHF. The CDR3 DNA sequence: TGTGCCAGCAGCGGAAGAACAGGGACGGGCTCACCCCTCCACTTT.

J is TRBJ2-7 and V is TRBV5-4, with a tentative D call TRBD2 (6 bases). Trimming shortened V by 0 bases and J by 3 bases, and 16 bases separated the two germline ends. This CDR3 is 16 amino acids long. Germline assignment: CDR1 SGHNT and CDR2 YYREEE (reference sequence). CDR3 nucleotide sequence: TGTGCCAGCAGCTTGGGAGCTAGCGACGCAATCTACGAGCAGTACTTC. Amino acid sequence: CASSLGASDAIYEQYF.

This chain joins TRBV10-3 and TRBJ2-7, with TRBD1 matching 7 bases. Germline V lookup: CDR1 ENHRY, CDR2 SYGVKD. V trimming: 7 bases; J trimming: 0 bases; junction bases outside the gene matches: 6. The CDR3 has 14 residues. In nucleotides, the CDR3 is TGTGCCATCACGGTACAGGGGAGCTCCTACGAGCAGTACTTC. Its translation is CAITVQGSSYEQYF.

The chain uses TRBV6-6 and TRBJ1-5; D is undetermined. V lost 7 bases and J 15 bases, leaving 13 bases between the germline ends. This CDR3 contains 10 residues. Germline values: CDR1 MNHNY, CDR2 SVGAGI (reference sequence). The CDR3 region has the DNA TGTGCCAGCACGAAAAAAGGCCGGCATTTT. Protein sequence: CASTKKGRHF.

A few counts support this clone. The rearrangement uses TRBV7-9 and TRBJ1-2, with D tentatively TRBD1 (6 bases). Trimming shortened V by 4 bases and J by 6 bases, and 12 bases separated the two germline ends. CDR1 SEHNR and CDR2 FQNEAQ come from the germline V gene (reference sequence). This CDR3 region has 13 residues. The CDR3 here is CASSYWTEDGYTF. The DNA of the CDR3 is TGTGCCAGCAGCTACTGGACAGAGGATGGCTACACCTTC.

This clone was seen more than once but under ten times. The V and J genes are TRBV7-9 and TRBJ2-7; D remains unclear. V gave up 2 bases and J gave up 7 bases, with 6 bases separating them. The CDR3 is 11 amino acids. CDR1 is SEHNR and CDR2 is FQNEAQ in the germline V gene (reference sequence). CDR3 sequence (DNA): TGTGCCAGCAGCTTAATCCAGGAGCAGTACTTC. It translates to CASSLIQEQYF.

This clone was picked up a small number of times. V is TRBV2 and J is TRBJ2-7; D may be TRBD1 or TRBD2 (6 bases each). Trimming removed 9 bases from V and 0 bases from J, with 15 bases in between. The CDR3 consists of 14 residues. In germline, CDR1 is SNHLY, CDR2 FYNNEI. The DNA for the CDR3 is TGTGCCAGTCGGAGGGACATCAGCTCCTACGAGCAGTACTTC. It translates to CASRRDISSYEQYF.

V is TRBV19 and J is TRBJ2-3, with 7 nucleotides matching TRBD2. The CDR3 is made up of 16 amino acids. Trimming took 3 bases from V and 6 from J; bases not matched to a gene: 12. CDR1 LNHDA and CDR2 SQIVND come from the germline V gene (reference sequence). As DNA, the CDR3 is TGTGCCAGTAGTATCGGAAGGGCGAGCGGGATGGATACGCAGTATTTT. Translation: CASSIGRASGMDTQYF.

This clone was recorded a few times. The V call is TRBV5-1, the J call TRBJ2-2, with D uncertain. The ends were cut back, 6 bases at V and 2 bases at J, with 11 bases in the middle. CDR1 is SGHRS, CDR2 YFSETQ, per germline. There are 14 residues in the CDR3. CDR3 nucleotide sequence: TGCGCCAGCAATCAGGACCTTAACACCGGGGAGCTGTTTTTT. As protein: CASNQDLNTGELFF.

The J gene is TRBJ2-2, the V gene TRBV7-2; D not resolved. Trimming left V 4 bases short and J 0 bases short, with 9 bases between. Germline V gene lookup returns CDR1 SGHTA and CDR2 FQGNSA. The CDR3 totals 15 residues. The CDR3 sequence: CASSSLLANTGELFF. The CDR3 DNA is TGTGCCAGCAGCTCCCTCTTAGCGAACACCGGGGAGCTGTTTTTT.

The V and J genes are TRBV6-5 and TRBJ1-2; D is undetermined. The germline gives CDR1 MNHEY, CDR2 SVGAGI. Trimming stripped 5 bases from V and 5 bases from J, with 15 bases between. This CDR3 is built from 14 residues. Here the CDR3 reads CASSTEGGRYGYTF. The CDR3 bases are TGTGCCAGCAGTACCGAGGGAGGTCGGTATGGCTACACCTTC.

About this clone itself: The same CDR3 also results from other DNA sequences found in this sample. J is TRBJ2-5 and V is TRBV18; D gene uncertain. This CDR3 spans 13 amino acids. CDR1 KGHSH and CDR2 LQKENI come from the germline V gene. Between the trimmed V and J ends, which lost 3 bases and 0 bases, there was a span of 5 bases. The CDR3 loop reads CASSPQYQETQYF. The CDR3 region has the DNA TGTGCCAGCTCACCCCAGTACCAAGAGACCCAGTACTTC.

This sequence joins TRBV5-1 and TRBJ1-5; 7 positions match TRBD1. The germline CDR1 and CDR2 sequences are SGHRS and YFSETQ. Trimming at V came to 0 bases and at J to 6 bases, leaving 9 bases not matched to a gene. This CDR3 spans 16 amino acids. As DNA, the CDR3 is TGCGCCAGCAGCTTGGGTCCCGACAGGGTTAGTCAGCCCCAGCATTTT. Amino acids: CASSLGPDRVSQPQHF. The complete variable domain, with remaining parts taken from reference TRBV5-1 and TRBJ1-5, reads KAGVTQTPRYLIKTRGQQVTLSCSPISGHRSVSWYQQTPGQGLQFLFEYFSETQRNKGNFPGRFSGRQFSNSRSEMNVSTLELGDSALYLCASSLGPDRVSQPQHFGDGTRLSIL.

The V gene is TRBV11-2, the J gene TRBJ2-2, with 7 positions matching TRBD2. Germline V gives CDR1 SGHAT, CDR2 FQNNGV. The CDR3 length is 15 residues. Trimming cost V 10 bases and J 4 bases; bases outside gene matches: 12. CDR3: CATTLAGGTTGELFF. For the CDR3, the DNA is TGTGCCACCACACTCGCCGGGGGGACCACCGGGGAGCTGTTTTTT.

This clone showed up just a few times. This chain joins TRBV27 and TRBJ2-1; possible D gene TRBD2, 5 bases. V was trimmed by 2 bases and J by 9 bases, leaving 5 bases between them. The CDR3 contains 11 residues. Germline values: CDR1 MNHEY, CDR2 SMNVEV (reference sequence). The CDR3 DNA is TGTGCCAGCAGTTTAGCGGGTGAGCAGTTCTTC. It specifies CASSLAGEQFF.